This note documents a single T cell receptor beta chain sequence. These data belong to a study of blood T cell repertoires in COVID-19. Across the study: Samples taken during acute and convalescent COVID-19 were collected in the United States, Italy and Spain. T cells, B-cell-depleted T cells, or PBMCs supplied cDNA or gDNA.

Authors' methods: Cell counts per sample came from amplifying reference gene primers. Repertoires were generated with immunoSEQ multiplex PCR, while TCRdb's copy carries only in-frame clones and drops some. That table gives V, J and clone size, and the DNA gave D and trimming. The table shows around 140,000 clones, with approximately 89% occurring only once. The CDR3 spans 15 residues. Germline V CDR1 and CDR2: MNHEY, SVGAGI. Trimming removed 6 bases from V and 3 bases from J, with 18 bases in between. The sequence came from a woman between 50 and 59 years old with acute or convalescent COVID-19. Sequencing input: peripheral blood. The chain joins TRBV6-5 to TRBJ2-7; a possible D gene is TRBD2 (5 bases). The CDR3 sequence is CASSEGVRPLYEQYF. The CDR3, as DNA: TGTGCCAGCAGCGAGGGTGTTCGGCCGCTCTACGAGCAGTACTTC.